The 23 T cell receptor beta chains below were found in one sample sequenced in a study of cytomegalovirus exposure and HLA in healthy donors (dated by TCRdb to 2017 to 2019). Libraries were made using the immunoSEQ multiplex PCR assay. For the multiplex PCR, a mixture combining 60 forward primers for TCR Vbeta segments and 13 reverse primers for TCR Jbeta segments was used. TCRdb retrieved this table from immuneACCESS and kept in-frame rearrangements only. Not all clones are present; in checked studies, unresolved V genes account for under half, and no reason is known for the remainder. The sample has 150,000 or so clones on record, 78% of them singletons. The top ten hold less than 3.5% of the sample. Sequenced input: PBMCs. The receptors come from a middle-aged man in good health and CMV-seropositive.

The chain recombines TRBV29-1 with TRBJ2-5, with 9 bases lining up with TRBD2. The CDR3 loop spans 14 amino acids. Trimming at V came to 2 bases and at J to 5 bases, leaving 6 bases not matched to a gene. Germline V gives CDR1 SQVTM, CDR2 ANQGSEA. Here the CDR3 DNA reads TGCAGCGTTGAACTAGCGGGACCGCGGGAGACCCAGTACTTC. Its translation: CSVELAGPRETQYF.

The DNA for the CDR3 is TGTGCCAGCAGTTTATACGGGACTCGGACGGATACGCAGTATTTT. As protein: CASSLYGTRTDTQYF. This chain links TRBV28 with TRBJ2-3; possible D gene TRBD2, 6 bases. The CDR3 runs to 15 residues. Between the trimmed V and J ends, which lost 1 base and 6 bases, there was a span of 14 bases. Germline V CDR1 and CDR2: MDHEN, SYDVKM.

The chain is built from TRBV10-3 and TRBJ1-1; D gene unclear. Germline CDR1 reads ENHRY; CDR2 reads SYGVKD. Trimming removed 6 bases at V and 1 base at J, with 15 bases between. There are 15 residues in the CDR3. This CDR3 is CAIRKGGGPNTEAFF. CDR3 bases: TGTGCCATCAGAAAGGGAGGAGGGCCGAACACTGAAGCTTTCTTT.

The rearrangement joins TRBV7-9 to TRBJ2-7; TRBD1 matches 7 bases. CDR3 size: 14 residues. V shed 5 bases and J 2 bases; nucleotides not matched to a gene: 6. Germline CDR1 reads SEHNR; CDR2 reads FQNEAQ (reference sequence). As DNA, the CDR3 is TGTGCCAGCAGCCTCCGGGACAGCGCCTACGAGCAGTACTTC. This gives the protein CASSLRDSAYEQYF. The full variable domain, its missing parts supplied by reference TRBV7-9 and TRBJ2-7, is DTGVSQNPRHKITKRGQNVTFRCDPISEHNRLYWYRQTLGQGPEFLTYFQNEAQLEKSRLLSDRFSAERPKGSFSTLEIQRTEQGDSAMYLCASSLRDSAYEQYFGPGTRLTVT.

This chain links TRBV9 with TRBJ2-5, with a possible D match to TRBD1 (5 bases). Matching the DNA end better, TRBJ2-7 makes the J call doubtful. The CDR3 totals 13 residues. Germline lookup yields CDR1 SGDLS and CDR2 YYNGEE. The CDR3 protein is CASSSTDRYEQYF. In DNA, the CDR3 is TGTGCCAGCAGCTCGACAGACCGGTACGAGCAGTACTTC.

This clone came up a few times. J is TRBJ2-7 and V is TRBV5-3; D unresolved. TRBV5-3 belongs to the ORF category, with a function that is uncertain. The V and J ends lost 4 bases and 0 bases respectively, with 20 bases between them. The CDR3 spans 17 residues. CDR3 protein: CARSPGSATYLSYEQYF. CDR3 sequence (DNA): TGTGCCAGAAGCCCCGGGTCGGCCACCTATCTCTCCTACGAGCAGTACTTC.

The chain is built from TRBV5-1 and TRBJ2-3; 9 bases match TRBD2. The V gene's germline CDR1 is SGHRS and CDR2 YFSETQ. V shed 0 bases, J shed 2 bases, and the junction held 4 bases outside the gene matches. The CDR3 is 16 amino acids. CDR3 bases: TGCGCCAGCAGCTTGGATCTAGCGGGAACCACAGATACGCAGTATTTT. This sequence encodes CASSLDLAGTTDTQYF.

V usage is TRBV21-1 and J usage is TRBJ2-2; the listed D gene, TRBD1, was not tested against the DNA. TRBV21-1 is designated a pseudogene. This CDR3 comprises 15 residues. The CDR3 loop is CASSNYYRATGELFF. The CDR3 DNA is TGTGCCAGCAGCAATTATTACAGAGCCACCGGGGAGCTGTTTTTT.

This clone was found once. The chain carries TRBV4-3 and TRBJ2-2, with a tentative D call TRBD2 (5 bases). The CDR3 spans 16 residues. Germline V CDR1 and CDR2: LGHNA, YSLEER. Trimming shortened V by 3 bases and J by 7 bases, and 18 bases separated the two germline ends. The CDR3, as DNA: TGCGCCAGCAGCCATAGAATAGGTACAGAGGGCGGGGAGCTGTTTTTT. Its protein product is CASSHRIGTEGGELFF.

V is TRBV6-5 and J is TRBJ1-4; D might be TRBD1 (5 bases). Germline V gives CDR1 MNHEY, CDR2 SVGAGI. Trimming removed 0 bases at V and 1 base at J, with 9 bases between. The CDR3 loop spans 16 amino acids. CDR3 coding DNA: TGTGCCAGCAGTTACTCGGGGCGTTTAACTAATGAAAAACTGTTTTTT. This sequence encodes CASSYSGRLTNEKLFF.

V gene TRBV29-1 combines with J gene TRBJ1-1; D is unresolved. Germline V gives CDR1 SQVTM, CDR2 ANQGSEA. The V gene lost 4 bases and the J gene lost 4 bases, with 13 bases spanning the gap. The CDR3 has 13 residues. CDR3 protein: CSVARGAATEAFF. The CDR3 DNA reads as TGCAGCGTTGCGCGTGGAGCCGCCACTGAAGCTTTCTTT.

This chain links TRBV5-4 with TRBJ2-1; the D gene is possibly TRBD2 (6 bases). The CDR3 contains 17 residues. V gave up 4 bases and J gave up 3 bases, with 20 bases separating them. Germline-derived CDR1 and CDR2 are SGHNT and YYREEE (reference sequence). The CDR3 reads CASSQVRGGKGYNEQFF. The CDR3 DNA is TGTGCCAGCAGCCAAGTTCGTGGCGGGAAGGGCTACAATGAGCAGTTCTTC.

The CDR3 loop reads CASSKIQQGAYQPQHF. The CDR3, as DNA: TGTGCCAGCAGCAAAATTCAACAGGGGGCATATCAGCCCCAGCATTTT. The rearrangement joins TRBV21-1 to TRBJ1-5; the tabulated D call, TRBD1, remains unverified against the DNA. TRBV21-1 is a recognized pseudogene. The CDR3 loop spans 16 amino acids.

The chain couples TRBV19 to TRBJ2-3; 8 bases align to TRBD1. J was trimmed by 0 bases and V by 4 bases; bases with no gene match: 0. The CDR3 runs to 14 residues. CDR1 and CDR2 from the germline V gene are LNHDA and SQIVND (reference sequence). Written as DNA, the CDR3 is TGTGCCAGTAGTAGGACAGGGAGCACAGATACGCAGTATTTT. Translation: CASSRTGSTDTQYF.

The chain links TRBV7-2 to TRBJ1-5; D uncertain. The V and J ends lost 7 bases and 2 bases respectively, with 12 bases between them. The CDR3 sequence is 14 residues long. CDR1 SGHTA and CDR2 FQGNSA come from the germline V gene. CDR3 coding DNA: TGTGCCAGCACCCTTAGCTCCGGCAATCAGCCCCAGCATTTT. Translating it yields CASTLSSGNQPQHF.

V and J are TRBV28 and TRBJ1-5; D not resolved. This CDR3 spans 13 amino acids. V was pared by 3 bases and J by 4 bases, with 7 bases between. Looked up from germline, CDR1 is MDHEN and CDR2 is SYDVKM. The DNA of the CDR3 is TGTGCCAGCAGTTTCTCGGGGAATCAGCCCCAGCATTTT. Its protein product is CASSFSGNQPQHF.

Concerning this clone: Other nucleotide sequences from this sample produce the same CDR3. The chain links TRBV18 to TRBJ2-5; D perhaps matches TRBD1 (5 bases). Germline CDR1 reads KGHSH; CDR2 reads LQKENI. Trimming stripped 3 bases from V and 2 bases from J, with 7 bases between. The CDR3 has 13 residues. As DNA, the CDR3 is TGTGCCAGCTCACCCGACAGACAAGAGACCCAGTACTTC. Encoded protein: CASSPDRQETQYF.

The V call is TRBV5-6, the J call TRBJ2-5, with 7 positions matching TRBD1. The ends lost 4 bases at V and 2 bases at J; junction bases unmatched: 2. The CDR3 has 13 residues. Germline V CDR1 and CDR2: SGHDT, YYEEEE. CDR3 bases: TGTGCCAGCAGCCGGACAGGACAAGAGACCCAGTACTTC. This codes for CASSRTGQETQYF.

The chain joins TRBV13 to TRBJ2-7, with 7 bases identical to TRBD1. Germline V CDR1 and CDR2: PRHDT, FYEKMQ (reference sequence). The CDR3 length is 15 residues. Losses at the gene ends were 2 bases for V and 2 bases for J; bases not matched to a gene: 6. DNA for the CDR3: TGTGCCAGCAGCTTACTCGAGACAGGGCCCTACGAGCAGTACTTC. Protein product: CASSLLETGPYEQYF.

The rearrangement links TRBV2 to TRBJ2-1; 8 bases match TRBD2. The CDR3 loop spans 17 amino acids. V lost 6 bases and J lost 0; bases outside the gene matches: 10. Looked up from germline, CDR1 is SNHLY and CDR2 is FYNNEI. The CDR3 nucleotides are TGTGCCAGCAGCCACGGACTAGCCACGTACTCCTACAATGAGCAGTTCTTC. Residues: CASSHGLATYSYNEQFF.

The chain has TRBV29-1 and TRBJ1-2; the D is unclear. Germline assignment: CDR1 SQVTM and CDR2 ANQGSEA. CDR3 length: 14 amino acids. V was cut by 1 base and J by 8 bases, with 17 bases left in between. CDR3 region: CSVEVGASPGGYTF. CDR3 DNA sequence: TGCAGCGTTGAAGTCGGAGCCTCCCCCGGGGGCTACACCTTC.

The chain uses TRBV7-9 and TRBJ2-3, with D unresolved. Trimming took 4 bases from V and 0 from J, leaving 11 bases between them. The CDR3 spans 15 residues. Germline loops: CDR1 SEHNR, CDR2 FQNEAQ (reference sequence). CDR3 sequence: CASSSAYASTDTQYF. The CDR3 DNA is TGTGCCAGCAGCTCCGCGTATGCCAGCACAGATACGCAGTATTTT.

The chain joins TRBV30 to TRBJ1-1; 7 bases align to TRBD1. Germline trimming cut 8 bases from V and 5 bases from J; bases unmatched to any gene: 14. Germline values: CDR1 GTSNPN, CDR2 SVGIG (reference sequence). CDR3 length: 14 amino acids. In DNA form, the CDR3 reads TGTGCCGGGTTGGGACAGCCGTTTTCGACTGAAGCTTTCTTT. Protein product: CAGLGQPFSTEAFF.